The present T cell receptor (beta chain) was sequenced within a study of shared T cell receptors in the human thymus. Produced via immunoSEQ multiplex PCR; TCRdb's table is partial and in-frame only. The repertoire consists of more than 300,000 clones, with 95% occurring once and the leading ten covering approximately 0.02%. V was pared by 2 bases and J by 2 bases, with 6 bases of the junction left unmatched. In germline, CDR1 is LGHNA, CDR2 YNFKEQ. The CDR3 sequence is 16 residues long. This chain uses TRBV4-2 with TRBJ2-3; 8 nucleotides line up with TRBD2. This TCR came from a human donor. Input material: thymocytes. The CDR3 loop reads CASSQQSGGNTDTQYF. The CDR3 coding sequence is TGTGCCAGCAGCCAACAAAGCGGGGGCAACACAGATACGCAGTATTTT.